This TCR beta chain was sequenced in a study of T cells in Graves' hyperthyroidism and ophthalmopathy. The CDR3 length is 11 residues. Trimming cost V 5 bases and J 2 bases, with 2 bases left between them. RNA transcripts were the template for amplifying TCR beta CDR3 regions. Carried out on the TCR CDR3, a first-round RT-PCR used the HTBI primer set. TCRdb recomputed calls from the multiplex PCR reads with MiXCR, one row per CDR3 protein. The table includes approximately 640,000 distinct CDR3 sequences, around 15% detected once. This clonotype was counted ten times or more. The J gene is TRBJ2-3, the V gene TRBV12-3 or TRBV12-4; D unresolved. Sequencing was performed on blood. This TCR was recovered from a woman in her thirties with Graves' hyperthyroidism. The CDR3 DNA is TGTGCCAGCAGTGTCACAGATACGCAGTATTTT. This translates into CASSVTDTQYF.